This record looks at one T cell receptor beta chain sequence and its context. These data originate in a study of T cell responses to AZD1222 COVID-19 vaccine. V was clipped by 3 bases and J by 0 bases; unmatched bases: 6. There are 18 residues in the CDR3. CDR1 and CDR2 (germline): KGHDR, SFDVKD. TCRdb keeps only in-frame clones here, not all; method: immunoSEQ multiplex PCR. The sample has 100,000 to 150,000 clones; 80% to 90% are singletons. The sample in question was peripheral blood, obtained on day 0 of MenACWY control vaccination. This chain connects TRBV24-1 to TRBJ2-1, with 11 positions matching TRBD2. The sequence was obtained from an adult in good health. The CDR3 coding sequence is TGTGCCACCAGTGATCAAGGACTAGCGGGTAGCTCCTACAATGAGCAGTTCTTC. Its protein product is CATSDQGLAGSSYNEQFF.